A single sample gave rise to the 22 T cell receptor beta chains below, sequenced in a study of T cells in Graves' hyperthyroidism and ophthalmopathy. It was RNA transcripts that yielded the amplified TCR beta CDR3 regions. An initial round of RT-PCR targeting the TCR CDR3 relied on the HTBI primer set. One entry per CDR3 protein results from TCRdb running MiXCR on the multiplex PCR reads. This sample has some 600,000 distinct CDR3 sequences; over 11% occur once, and the top ten carry roughly 5.7%. Sequencing was carried out using blood. The receptors originated from a woman in her 30s with Graves' hyperthyroidism that later progressed to Graves' ophthalmopathy.

A note on this clonotype: Compared with germline, one end of the junction differs, possibly owing to a read error. The V gene is TRBV6-1, the J gene TRBJ2-3; D is perhaps TRBD1 or TRBD2 (6 bases each). Germline V CDR1 and CDR2: MNHNS, SASEGT. The CDR3 runs to 14 residues. CDR3 nucleotides: TGTGCCAGCACTGAAAGGGGGGGCACAGATACGCAGTATTTT. It encodes CASTERGGTDTQYF.

This clonotype has a count of ten or more. This chain connects TRBV10-3 to TRBJ2-1; 10 positions agree with TRBD2. This CDR3 is built from 18 residues. In germline, CDR1 is ENHRY, CDR2 SYGVKD. With V trimmed by 1 base and J by 5 bases, 11 bases remained unmatched. CDR3 DNA sequence: TGTGCCATCAGTGAGTGGGCTTCCGGGACTAGCGATAACAATGAGCAGTTCTTC. Translated: CAISEWASGTSDNNEQFF.

The chain combines TRBV19 with TRBJ2-1, with 9 bases identical to TRBD2. This CDR3 contains 16 residues. J lost 9 bases, V lost 5 bases, and 14 bases had no gene match. Germline V gene sequence: CDR1 LNHDA, CDR2 SQIVND (reference sequence). CDR3 amino acids: CASSARGAGGPGEQFF. The CDR3 nucleotides are TGTGCCAGTAGTGCCCGGGGAGCGGGAGGACCGGGTGAGCAGTTCTTC. Complete variable domain (other parts from reference TRBV19 and TRBJ2-1): DGGITQSPKYLFRKEGQNVTLSCEQNLNHDAMYWYRQDPGQGLRLIYYSQIVNDFQKGDIAEGYSVSREKKESFPLTVTSAQKNPTAFYLCASSARGAGGPGEQFFGPGTRLTVL.

This rearrangement joins TRBV2 to TRBJ2-3, with 7 bases matching TRBD2. V dropped 6 bases and J dropped 5; count of bases not matched to a gene: 8. CDR1 SNHLY and CDR2 FYNNEI come from the germline V gene. The CDR3 runs 14 residues. CDR3 region: CASRQREVGDTQYF. The CDR3 DNA is TGTGCCAGCAGGCAACGGGAGGTGGGAGATACGCAGTATTTT.

The sample holds many counts of this clonotype. The chain is built from TRBV5-1 and TRBJ2-2; no definite D call. Germline CDR1 SGHRS, CDR2 YFSETQ. V shed 6 bases and J shed 6 bases, with 9 bases lying between them. The CDR3 runs 12 residues. CDR3 DNA: TGCGCCAGCATGGACCCTTCCGGGGAGCTGTTTTTT. Translating it yields CASMDPSGELFF.

This clonotype was counted many times. This sequence joins TRBV12-3 or TRBV12-4 and TRBJ2-7; 10 bases are shared with TRBD1. J lost 6 bases, V lost 0 bases, and 5 bases had no gene match. The CDR3 contains 15 residues. The chain's CDR3 is CASSLAGTGASEQYF. In nucleotides, the CDR3 is TGTGCCAGCAGTTTAGCCGGGACAGGGGCCAGCGAGCAGTACTTC.

This clonotype was seen more than once but under ten times. V is TRBV6-1 and J is TRBJ1-5, with TRBD1 matching 12 bases. V was pared by 6 bases and J by 13 bases, with 13 bases of the junction left unmatched. Germline CDR1 reads MNHNS; CDR2 reads SASEGT. The CDR3 is 15 amino acids. CDR3 nucleotides: TGTGCCAGCAGCCCCACCGGGACAGGGGGCTCGGCGCAGCATTTT. It translates to CASSPTGTGGSAQHF.

Ten or more counts support this clonotype. This chain connects TRBV10-3 to TRBJ1-2; D is uncertain. The CDR3 covers 14 residues. V lost 0 bases and J 8 bases, leaving 13 bases between the germline ends. Per germline, CDR1 ENHRY and CDR2 SYGVKD. The CDR3 DNA reads as TGTGCCATCAGTGAGTCCCATTTATTCTTGGGCTACACCTTC. This sequence encodes CAISESHLFLGYTF.

This CDR3 is CASSPRRGSNHEQFF. In DNA form, the CDR3 reads TGTGCCAGCAGCCCCCGCAGGGGTTCGAACCATGAGCAGTTCTTC. The rearrangement uses TRBV7-9 and TRBJ2-1; a possible D gene is TRBD1 (6 bases). From germline, CDR1 is SEHNR and CDR2 FQNEAQ (reference sequence). Trimming took off 5 bases at V and 8 bases at J, with 19 bases between the two ends. CDR3 length: 15 residues. The variable domain in full, completed from reference TRBV7-9 and TRBJ2-1, reads DTGVSQNPRHKITKRGQNVTFRCDPISEHNRLYWYRQTLGQGPEFLTYFQNEAQLEKSRLLSDRFSAERPKGSFSTLEIQRTEQGDSAMYLCASSPRRGSNHEQFFGPGTRLTVL.

The V and J genes are TRBV20-1 and TRBJ2-7; 15 bases map to TRBD2. Trimming cost V 6 bases and J 0 bases; bases outside gene matches: 12. The CDR3 runs to 18 residues. CDR1 is DFQATT, CDR2 SNEGSKA, per germline (reference sequence). CDR3 coding DNA: TGCAGTGCATCTCCGGGACTAGCGGGAGGTTCCTCCTCCTACGAGCAGTACTTC. This translates into CSASPGLAGGSSSYEQYF.

This clonotype has only a few counts. CDR3 nucleotide sequence: TGTGCCTGGAGTCTTTTACAGGGCAATACGACCCCCTATGGCTACACCTTC. Its protein is CAWSLLQGNTTPYGYTF. The J gene is TRBJ1-2, the V gene TRBV30, with D maybe TRBD1 (6 bases). The CDR3 contains 17 residues. V gave up 2 bases and J gave up 4 bases, with 23 bases separating them. Germline V gene data show CDR1 as GTSNPN and CDR2 as SVGIG (reference sequence).

This clonotype was found a few times. The V gene is TRBV5-4, the J gene TRBJ2-3; 7 nucleotides agree with TRBD1. Germline CDR1 is SGHNT and CDR2 is YYREEE (reference sequence). V shed 4 bases and J 3 bases; nucleotides not matched to a gene: 11. The CDR3 consists of 16 residues. CDR3 sequence: CASSLMTGLGTDTQYF. The CDR3 DNA sequence: TGTGCCAGCAGCCTAATGACAGGGCTTGGGACAGATACGCAGTATTTT.

The genes are TRBV13 and TRBJ2-1, with 7 bases matching TRBD2. The CDR3 loop spans 18 amino acids. V shed 5 bases and J 7 bases; nucleotides not matched to a gene: 20. In germline, CDR1 is PRHDT, CDR2 FYEKMQ (reference sequence). CDR3 loop: CASSTAFVTSADWNEQFF. CDR3 DNA sequence: TGTGCCAGCAGCACCGCCTTCGTAACTAGCGCCGACTGGAATGAGCAGTTCTTC.

This clonotype came up a few times. The chain employs TRBV19 and TRBJ1-5; a possible D gene is TRBD1 (6 bases). The CDR3 covers 16 residues. The V gene's germline CDR1 is LNHDA and CDR2 SQIVND (reference sequence). V was cut by 3 bases and J by 5 bases, with 17 bases left in between. The CDR3 DNA follows: TGTGCCAGTAGTATGGGGGCAGGGGAAGTGGATCAGCCCCAGCATTTT. Its translation: CASSMGAGEVDQPQHF.

This clonotype was recorded at least ten times. This rearrangement joins TRBV5-1 to TRBJ2-3, with D possibly matching TRBD1 (6 bases). Trimming removed 3 bases at V and 2 bases at J, with 16 bases between. The CDR3 sequence is 16 residues long. Germline CDR1 and CDR2: SGHRS and YFSETQ. CDR3 nucleotides: TGCGCCAGCAGCTCACCCATACAGGGATACACAGATACGCAGTATTTT. It encodes CASSSPIQGYTDTQYF.

The V and J genes are TRBV20-1 and TRBJ2-5; D possibly corresponds to TRBD1 (5 bases). This CDR3 spans 13 amino acids. The V and J ends lost 2 bases and 3 bases respectively, with 10 bases between them. Germline V gene sequence: CDR1 DFQATT, CDR2 SNEGSKA (reference sequence). CDR3 loop: CSARYGREETQYF. In DNA, the CDR3 is TGCAGTGCTAGATACGGCAGGGAAGAGACCCAGTACTTC.

This clonotype has more than one count but fewer than ten. The chain is built from TRBV28 and TRBJ2-2; TRBD1 is a possible D gene (6 bases). The germline CDR1 and CDR2 sequences are MDHEN and SYDVKM. CDR3 length: 14 amino acids. The ends were cut back, 7 bases at V and 1 base at J, with 10 bases in the middle. CDR3 protein: CASTQTGNTGELFF. CDR3 sequence (DNA): TGTGCCAGCACCCAGACAGGGAACACCGGGGAGCTGTTTTTT.

This clonotype was seen many times. The rearrangement joins TRBV7-2 to TRBJ2-5; 10 nucleotides match TRBD1. Trimming cost V 3 bases and J 1 base; bases outside gene matches: 5. The CDR3 sequence is 16 residues long. The germline V gene encodes CDR1 SGHTA and CDR2 FQGNSA. CDR3 DNA: TGTGCCAGCAGCTTTCCGGGACAGGGGTCCCAAGAGACCCAGTACTTC. Its protein product is CASSFPGQGSQETQYF.

This clonotype has just a few counts. The V gene is TRBV6-4, the J gene TRBJ2-5, with 7 positions matching TRBD1. This CDR3 contains 14 residues. The ends lost 4 bases at V and 5 bases at J; junction bases unmatched: 7. CDR1 MRHNA and CDR2 SNTAGT come from the germline V gene. The DNA of the CDR3 is TGTGCCAGCAGTGGTTACAGGGGCTATGAGACCCAGTACTTC. It is translated as CASSGYRGYETQYF.

The table lists this clonotype with many counts. The genes are TRBV27 and TRBJ2-7; D unresolved. CDR3 length: 13 amino acids. Trimming cost V 3 bases and J 2 bases, with 8 bases left between them. Germline V gene sequence: CDR1 MNHEY, CDR2 SMNVEV (reference sequence). The CDR3 loop is CASSLARPYEQYF. The CDR3 region has the DNA TGTGCCAGCAGTTTGGCCAGGCCCTACGAGCAGTACTTC.

Ten or more counts support this clonotype. This rearrangement joins TRBV12-3 or TRBV12-4 to TRBJ2-1, with D perhaps matching TRBD2 (6 bases). The CDR3 loop spans 18 amino acids. V lost 0 bases and J lost 6, with 21 bases in between. CDR3 loop: CASSLAWAPPKGGNEQFF. DNA of the CDR3: TGTGCCAGCAGTTTAGCCTGGGCACCCCCAAAGGGAGGCAATGAGCAGTTCTTC.

A note on this clonotype: A read error may explain this, as a much larger clone is one base away. V usage is TRBV30 and J usage is TRBJ1-3; D not certain. The CDR3 consists of 13 residues. The germline V gene encodes CDR1 GTSNPN and CDR2 SVGIG (reference sequence). The CDR3 nucleotides read TGTGGCTGGAGTACCAGCTCTGGAAACACCATATATTTT. This translates into CGWSTSSGNTIYF.